This T cell receptor (beta chain) was found in a study of T cell repertoires in cytomegalovirus infection. At the level of the study: Epitope selection comprised recently identified HLA-C-restricted CMV epitopes and well-studied HLA-B-restricted CMV epitopes. An indication of both CMV infection and matching HLA type came from public TCR beta signatures.

Study findings and constraints: There were HLA-C-restricted CMV-specific TCR beta clonotypes dominating the ex vivo response. Summed frequency of shared TCR beta families picked out CMV carriers who also had the relevant HLA.

CDR1 and CDR2 from the germline V gene are MGHRA and YSYEKL. J was trimmed by 6 bases and V by 3 bases; bases with no gene match: 4. The CDR3 extends over 15 amino acids. To note about this clonotype: What it binds is unknown.

Via MiXCR, TCRdb re-called the reads, giving one row per CDR3 protein. Of approximately 910,000 distinct CDR3 sequences listed, roughly 30% are singletons. The clonotype comes from a human donor in good health (CMV status not recorded). Some clones in this sample may be carry-over from other donors' samples. V is TRBV4-1 and J is TRBJ1-4, with 10 bases that match TRBD1. The sample here was cultured CD8+ T cells from PBMCs, taken from culture after CMV antigen stimulation. CDR3 DNA sequence: TGCGCCAGCAGCCACTGGACAGGGGGGGATGAAAAACTGTTTTTT. Amino acids: CASSHWTGGDEKLFF.